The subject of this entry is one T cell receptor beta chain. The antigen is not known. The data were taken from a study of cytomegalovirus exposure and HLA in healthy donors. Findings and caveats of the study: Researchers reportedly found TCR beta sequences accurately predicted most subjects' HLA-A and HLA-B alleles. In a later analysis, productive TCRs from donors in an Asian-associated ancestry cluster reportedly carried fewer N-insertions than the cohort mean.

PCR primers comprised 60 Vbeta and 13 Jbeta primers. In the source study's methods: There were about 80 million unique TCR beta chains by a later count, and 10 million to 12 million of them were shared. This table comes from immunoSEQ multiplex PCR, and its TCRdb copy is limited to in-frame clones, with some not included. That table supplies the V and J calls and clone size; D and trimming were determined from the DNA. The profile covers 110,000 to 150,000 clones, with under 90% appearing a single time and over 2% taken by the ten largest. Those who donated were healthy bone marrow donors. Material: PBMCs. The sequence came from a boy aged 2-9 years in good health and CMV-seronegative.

In DNA, the CDR3 is TGTGCCAGCTCAGTGCTAACCGGGAAGATGAACACTGAAGCTTTCTTT. Protein product: CASSVLTGKMNTEAFF. The rearrangement joins TRBV18 to TRBJ1-1, with unresolved D. V was shortened by 5 bases and J by 0 bases, with 16 bases between the two germline ends. Per the germline V gene, CDR1 is KGHSH and CDR2 is LQKENI. The CDR3 spans 16 residues.